These T cell receptor beta chains were read from a single sample in a study of cytomegalovirus exposure and HLA in healthy donors. The table came from immunoSEQ multiplex PCR; TCRdb's copy has only in-frame clones and leaves some out. The sample gives about 98,000 clones, 70% to 80% of which show up once; approximately 15% is in the top ten. Sample: PBMCs. These receptors originate from a man aged 55 to 70 in good health and CMV-seropositive. Both conserved end residues are part of each CDR3. D genes are given only for firm matches. Some rows mark clone size as missing; the rest say once, few, many or name a class of expanded clone.

D gene: -; clone size: -; J gene: TRBJ2-7; V gene: TRBV5-1; CDR3 DNA: TGCGCCAGCAGCGTGGACAGCGGAATAACCTACGAGCAGTACTTC; CDR3 protein: CASSVDSGITYEQYF
D gene: TRBD1; clone size: -; J gene: TRBJ1-5; V gene: TRBV27; CDR3 DNA: TGTGCCAGCAGTTTATCCCGCGACAGGGCTCAGCCCCAGCATTTT; CDR3 protein: CASSLSRDRAQPQHF
D gene: -; clone size: -; J gene: TRBJ2-1; V gene: TRBV18; CDR3 DNA: TGTGCCAGCTCACCCCTTGGGCAGGACTACAATGAGCAGTTCTTC; CDR3 protein: CASSPLGQDYNEQFF
D gene: TRBD1; clone size: -; J gene: TRBJ1-5; V gene: TRBV2; CDR3 DNA: TGTGCCAGCAGTTTACAGGGGATCCAGCCCCAGCATTTT; CDR3 protein: CASSLQGIQPQHF
D gene: -; clone size: once; J gene: TRBJ1-1; V gene: TRBV30; CDR3 DNA: TGTGCCTGGACTATGGGACACGCGAACACTGAAGCTTTCTTT; CDR3 protein: CAWTMGHANTEAFF
D gene: -; clone size: -; J gene: TRBJ1-2; V gene: TRBV28; CDR3 DNA: TGTGCCAGCAGTCCCCGCGGGGTCTATGGCTACACCTTC; CDR3 protein: CASSPRGVYGYTF
D gene: TRBD2; clone size: -; J gene: TRBJ2-3; V gene: TRBV7-3; CDR3 DNA: TGTGCCAGCAGCTTGCGGGGGGCCCGAGATACGCAGTATTTT; CDR3 protein: CASSLRGARDTQYF
D gene: -; clone size: -; J gene: TRBJ2-7; V gene: TRBV9; CDR3 DNA: TGTGCCAGCAGCGAAGGGGTTGGCTACGAGCAGTACTTC; CDR3 protein: CASSEGVGYEQYF
D gene: TRBD1; clone size: -; J gene: TRBJ1-4; V gene: TRBV30; CDR3 DNA: TGTGCCTGGTGTGACGGACAGGGGGCAAAAAAACTGTTTTTT; CDR3 protein: CAWCDGQGAKKLFF
D gene: -; clone size: -; J gene: TRBJ2-1; V gene: TRBV5-4; CDR3 DNA: TGTGCCAGCAGCCCCAAGGGGCCCTCCTACAATGAGCAGTTCTTC; CDR3 protein: CASSPKGPSYNEQFF
D gene: -; clone size: few; J gene: TRBJ1-4; V gene: TRBV5-1; CDR3 DNA: TGCGCCAGCAGCTTGGTCGGAACTAATGAAAAACTGTTTTTT; CDR3 protein: CASSLVGTNEKLFF
D gene: TRBD2; clone size: -; J gene: TRBJ2-5; V gene: TRBV6-5; CDR3 DNA: TGTGCCAGCCGGGCTAGCGGGGGGCACTACGGGACCCAGTACTTC; CDR3 protein: CASRASGGHYGTQYF
D gene: -; clone size: few; J gene: TRBJ1-1; V gene: TRBV6-5; CDR3 DNA: TGTGCCAGCAGGAATGGGCAGGGAATTACTGAAGCTTTCTTT; CDR3 protein: CASRNGQGITEAFF
D gene: TRBD1; clone size: -; J gene: TRBJ1-1; V gene: TRBV6-6; CDR3 DNA: TGTGCCAGCAGTTACGACAGGGGGAACACTGAAGCTTTCTTT; CDR3 protein: CASSYDRGNTEAFF
D gene: TRBD2; clone size: -; J gene: TRBJ2-3; V gene: TRBV7-2; CDR3 DNA: TGTGCCAGCAGCTTAGTGGTAGCGGGGGCCACAGATACGCAGTATTTT; CDR3 protein: CASSLVVAGATDTQYF
D gene: -; clone size: -; J gene: TRBJ1-6; V gene: TRBV9; CDR3 DNA: TGTGCCAGCAGCGTAGCGGGCAGGGGTTCACCCCTCCACTTT; CDR3 protein: CASSVAGRGSPLHF
D gene: TRBD1; clone size: -; J gene: TRBJ2-1; V gene: TRBV4-1; CDR3 DNA: TGCGCCAGCCGTTCCGGGACAGGCTCCTACAATGAGCAGTTCTTC; CDR3 protein: CASRSGTGSYNEQFF
D gene: -; clone size: -; J gene: TRBJ1-1; V gene: TRBV14; CDR3 DNA: TGTGCCAGCAGCCAAGCCGGAGCGGGGGCGGGAGCTTTCTTT; CDR3 protein: CASSQAGAGAGAFF
D gene: -; clone size: -; J gene: TRBJ1-1; V gene: TRBV2; CDR3 DNA: TGTGCCAGCAGGGCAGGGATCCCGTACACTGAAGCTTTCTTT; CDR3 protein: CASRAGIPYTEAFF
D gene: TRBD1; clone size: -; J gene: TRBJ2-4; V gene: TRBV11-3; CDR3 DNA: TGTGCCACCGCTCCCCGGGACAGGGGCCGGTTAGCCAAAAACATTCAGTACTTC; CDR3 protein: CATAPRDRGRLAKNIQYF
D gene: TRBD1; clone size: -; J gene: TRBJ1-2; V gene: TRBV30; CDR3 DNA: TGTGCCTGGAGTGCGGCCAGGGGGCATGGCTACACCTTC; CDR3 protein: CAWSAARGHGYTF
D gene: TRBD1; clone size: once; J gene: TRBJ1-3; V gene: TRBV6-5; CDR3 DNA: TGTGCCAGCAGTTACTGGGGACAGGGGGCTGGAAACACCATATATTTT; CDR3 protein: CASSYWGQGAGNTIYF
D gene: -; clone size: -; J gene: TRBJ2-7; V gene: TRBV5-8; CDR3 DNA: TGTGCCAGCAGCTTGAGTCGGGTAAATCGGGGGAATAGCCACGAGCAGTACTTC; CDR3 protein: CASSLSRVNRGNSHEQYF
D gene: -; clone size: few; J gene: TRBJ1-4; V gene: TRBV7-8; CDR3 DNA: TGTGCCAGCAGCTTAAAGGAGGGCCCTAATGAAAAACTGTTTTTT; CDR3 protein: CASSLKEGPNEKLFF
D gene: TRBD1; clone size: -; J gene: TRBJ1-2; V gene: TRBV7-6; CDR3 DNA: TGTGCCAGCAGCACTGGGACAGGGGAAAACTATGGCTACACCTTC; CDR3 protein: CASSTGTGENYGYTF
D gene: -; clone size: -; J gene: TRBJ2-7; V gene: TRBV19; CDR3 DNA: TGTGCCAGTAGGGGGGGAACAGCCTACGAGCAGTACTTC; CDR3 protein: CASRGGTAYEQYF
D gene: -; clone size: -; J gene: TRBJ2-2; V gene: TRBV7-2; CDR3 DNA: TGTGCCAGCAGCTTGCCAGGGGATCGAGTCGCCGGGGAGCTGTTTTTT; CDR3 protein: CASSLPGDRVAGELFF
D gene: -; clone size: few; J gene: TRBJ2-7; V gene: TRBV6-1; CDR3 DNA: TGTGCCAGCAGTCCCCCGTCCTCTCGGGGCGAGCAGTACTTC; CDR3 protein: CASSPPSSRGEQYF
D gene: -; clone size: -; J gene: TRBJ1-2; V gene: TRBV6-5; CDR3 DNA: TGTGCCAGCAGTGCCCCTGGACAGATCAACGGCTACACCTTC; CDR3 protein: CASSAPGQINGYTF
D gene: TRBD1; clone size: -; J gene: TRBJ2-4; V gene: TRBV19; CDR3 DNA: TGTGCCAGTAGTATCGCCCTAGACAGGGTCCCGTACTTC; CDR3 protein: CASSIALDRVPYF
D gene: -; clone size: -; J gene: TRBJ1-5; V gene: TRBV10-2; CDR3 DNA: TGCGCCAGCAGTGGCAGGGGCCAAAATCAGCCCCAGCATTTT; CDR3 protein: CASSGRGQNQPQHF
D gene: -; clone size: -; J gene: TRBJ2-7; V gene: TRBV19; CDR3 DNA: TGTGCCAGTAACAACCGGGGCGAGCAGTACTTC; CDR3 protein: CASNNRGEQYF
D gene: TRBD1; clone size: once; J gene: TRBJ2-3; V gene: TRBV19; CDR3 DNA: TGTGCCAGTACCTCGACAGGGGGCGCAGATACGCAGTATTTT; CDR3 protein: CASTSTGGADTQYF
D gene: -; clone size: -; J gene: TRBJ1-4; V gene: TRBV4-3; CDR3 DNA: TGCGCCAGCAGCCAAGACTTCTCAGGGGTTAATGAAAAACTGTTTTTT; CDR3 protein: CASSQDFSGVNEKLFF
D gene: -; clone size: -; J gene: TRBJ1-1; V gene: TRBV30; CDR3 DNA: TGTGCCTGGAGTGTAATCGGGAGAAACACTGAAGCTTTCTTT; CDR3 protein: CAWSVIGRNTEAFF
D gene: -; clone size: -; J gene: TRBJ2-2; V gene: TRBV2; CDR3 DNA: TGTGCCAGCAGTTGGCCCTCCACCGGGGAGCTGTTTTTT; CDR3 protein: CASSWPSTGELFF
D gene: TRBD1; clone size: -; J gene: TRBJ2-3; V gene: TRBV7-9; CDR3 DNA: TGTGCCAGCAGCTTGGGGTGGACAGGGGGCACAGATACGCAGTATTTT; CDR3 protein: CASSLGWTGGTDTQYF
D gene: -; clone size: -; J gene: TRBJ2-7; V gene: TRBV30; CDR3 DNA: TGTGCCTGGACCCTAACTAGGCAGGCGGCTCGCGAGCAGTACTTC; CDR3 protein: CAWTLTRQAAREQYF
D gene: TRBD2; clone size: -; J gene: TRBJ2-3; V gene: TRBV5-1; CDR3 DNA: TGCGCCAGCAGGGGGACTAGCGGCACAGATACGCAGTATTTT; CDR3 protein: CASRGTSGTDTQYF
D gene: TRBD1; clone size: once; J gene: TRBJ1-5; V gene: TRBV5-5; CDR3 DNA: TGTGCCAGCGGCTTGGCTGGGACAGGGAGTCAGCCCCAGCATTTT; CDR3 protein: CASGLAGTGSQPQHF
D gene: -; clone size: -; J gene: TRBJ1-1; V gene: TRBV5-1; CDR3 DNA: TGCGCCAGCAGCTTCACACACAGGGCCCCGACTGAAGCTTTCTTT; CDR3 protein: CASSFTHRAPTEAFF
D gene: -; clone size: -; J gene: TRBJ2-5; V gene: TRBV4-2; CDR3 DNA: TGTGCCAGCAGCGCCTCGGGGCCGGGGGGCCAATGGGCCCAGTACTTC; CDR3 protein: CASSASGPGGQWAQYF
D gene: -; clone size: -; J gene: TRBJ2-5; V gene: TRBV27; CDR3 DNA: TGTGCCAGCAGGCCCGCAGGGATAGAGACCCAGTACTTC; CDR3 protein: CASRPAGIETQYF
D gene: -; clone size: -; J gene: TRBJ2-1; V gene: TRBV2; CDR3 DNA: TGTGCCAGCAGACCCGACTCGACCTACAATGAGCAGTTCTTC; CDR3 protein: CASRPDSTYNEQFF
D gene: TRBD1; clone size: -; J gene: TRBJ1-1; V gene: TRBV4-1; CDR3 DNA: TGCGCCAGCAGCCAGCGACAGGGGGCGAACACTGAAGCTTTCTTT; CDR3 protein: CASSQRQGANTEAFF
D gene: TRBD1; clone size: -; J gene: TRBJ1-5; V gene: TRBV5-3; CDR3 DNA: TGTGCCAGAAGCCAGCGGACAGGGCACCTCAATCAGCCCCAGCATTTT; CDR3 protein: CARSQRTGHLNQPQHF
D gene: -; clone size: -; J gene: TRBJ1-5; V gene: TRBV10-3; CDR3 DNA: TGTGCCATAACCCACAGGGTTCAGCCCCAGCATTTT; CDR3 protein: CAITHRVQPQHF
D gene: -; clone size: -; J gene: TRBJ2-7; V gene: TRBV12-5; CDR3 DNA: TGTGCTAGTGGCCCGACTGGGACTCTCTCCTACGAGCAGTACTTC; CDR3 protein: CASGPTGTLSYEQYF
D gene: -; clone size: -; J gene: TRBJ2-3; V gene: TRBV29-1; CDR3 DNA: TGCAGCGTAAGGGAGGATACGCAGTATTTT; CDR3 protein: CSVREDTQYF
D gene: TRBD1; clone size: -; J gene: TRBJ2-7; V gene: TRBV7-9; CDR3 DNA: TGTGCCAGCAGCTTAGCCGGGGGACAGGGGGCGCTTGGGGACTTC; CDR3 protein: CASSLAGGQGALGDF
D gene: TRBD1; clone size: -; J gene: TRBJ1-2; V gene: TRBV15; CDR3 DNA: TGTGCCACCAGCAGAGATCGACAGGGGGCCTATGGCTACACCTTC; CDR3 protein: CATSRDRQGAYGYTF
D gene: TRBD1; clone size: -; J gene: TRBJ2-2; V gene: TRBV11-2; CDR3 DNA: TGTGCCAGCAGCTTCGGGACAGGGGGCGAGGGGGACACCGGGGAGCTGTTTTTT; CDR3 protein: CASSFGTGGEGDTGELFF
D gene: -; clone size: -; J gene: TRBJ1-1; V gene: TRBV4-3; CDR3 DNA: TGCGCCAGCAGCCAAGATACTGGGACACTGAACACTGAAGCTTTCTTT; CDR3 protein: CASSQDTGTLNTEAFF
D gene: TRBD1; clone size: once; J gene: TRBJ2-3; V gene: TRBV13; CDR3 DNA: TGTGCCAGCAGCTTAGGCAGGGGACAGGTTGGGGGGGATACGCAGTATTTT; CDR3 protein: CASSLGRGQVGGDTQYF
D gene: TRBD1; clone size: -; J gene: TRBJ1-2; V gene: TRBV14; CDR3 DNA: TGTGCCAGCAGGCCGTCGGGGACAGGCACCCTTGGCTACACCTTC; CDR3 protein: CASRPSGTGTLGYTF
D gene: TRBD1; clone size: -; J gene: TRBJ2-7; V gene: TRBV29-1; CDR3 DNA: TGCAGCGTTGGGGGGGACAGGGGCTACGAGCAGTACTTC; CDR3 protein: CSVGGDRGYEQYF
D gene: TRBD2; clone size: few; J gene: TRBJ2-1; V gene: TRBV4-2; CDR3 DNA: TGTGCCAGCAGCCAAGGACTAGCGGGGGGCTATTTCAACAATGAGCAGTTCTTC; CDR3 protein: CASSQGLAGGYFNNEQFF
D gene: -; clone size: -; J gene: TRBJ2-3; V gene: TRBV19; CDR3 DNA: TGTGCCAGTAGTAGGTTTCGTGGTTCCGGGGGAGCCACAGATACGCAGTATTTT; CDR3 protein: CASSRFRGSGGATDTQYF